What follows are 19 T cell receptor beta chains derived from one specimen sequenced in a study of blood T cells in healthy people across ages. A sample-barcoded 5' primer and a J-beta primer mix were used in a second PCR of roughly 6 to 11 cycles. TCRdb ran MiXCR on the 5' RACE reads and lists one entry per CDR3 protein. Of hundreds of thousands of distinct CDR3 sequences in the sample, 56% were seen once. The sample taken for sequencing was blood. The receptors were sampled from a man between 40 and 49 years old in good health.

There are a few counts of this clonotype. The chain carries TRBV20-1 and TRBJ2-1, with D perhaps TRBD2 (6 bases). The V gene lost 0 bases and the J gene lost 4 bases, with 16 bases spanning the gap. Germline CDR1 and CDR2: DFQATT and SNEGSKA (reference sequence). The CDR3 is made up of 16 amino acids. As DNA, the CDR3 is TGCAGTGCTAGAGATTTACGGGGGTTACAATACAATGAGCAGTTCTTC. Translated, it gives CSARDLRGLQYNEQFF.

This chain uses TRBV29-1 with TRBJ1-5; 11 bases map to TRBD1. Looked up from germline, CDR1 is SQVTM and CDR2 is ANQGSEA. V lost 7 bases to trimming and J lost 7 bases; unmatched junction nucleotides: 6. The CDR3 is 13 residues long. DNA of the CDR3: TGCAGCGCCGGACAGGGGGCTAGGCAGCCCCAGCATTTT. This codes for CSAGQGARQPQHF.

This clonotype came up a few times. J is TRBJ2-5 and V is TRBV7-2, with D perhaps given as TRBD1 or TRBD2 (5 bases each). The CDR3 has 15 amino acids. CDR1 is SGHTA, CDR2 FQGNSA, per germline. V was clipped by 2 bases and J by 9 bases, with 19 bases between them. The CDR3 reads CASSLRGPRQGAQYF. Here the CDR3 DNA reads TGTGCCAGCAGCTTACGGGGACCCCGGCAGGGTGCCCAGTACTTC.

This clonotype was seen a few times. The V and J genes are TRBV6-5 and TRBJ2-7, with D perhaps given as TRBD1 or TRBD2 (6 bases each). The V gene's germline CDR1 is MNHEY and CDR2 SVGAGI. The germline V and J ends were trimmed by 0 bases and 2 bases, with 8 bases remaining between them. This CDR3 is 14 amino acids long. The chain's CDR3 is CASSYSGGTYEQYF. The CDR3 DNA sequence: TGTGCCAGCAGTTACTCGGGGGGCACCTACGAGCAGTACTTC.

This clonotype has more than one count but fewer than ten. The chain links TRBV29-1 to TRBJ2-5, with 7 bases that match TRBD2. Germline V gene sequence: CDR1 SQVTM, CDR2 ANQGSEA. The ends lost 0 bases at V and 2 bases at J; junction bases unmatched: 3. There are 14 residues in the CDR3. Written as DNA, the CDR3 is TGCAGCGTTGAAGATACGGGGGGTCAAGAGACCCAGTACTTC. This encodes CSVEDTGGQETQYF.

The chain recombines TRBV7-2 with TRBJ2-3, with TRBD2 matching over 14 bases. Germline values: CDR1 SGHTA, CDR2 FQGNSA. V gave up 6 bases and J gave up 4 bases; unmatched junction bases: 6. CDR3 length: 16 amino acids. In DNA form, the CDR3 reads TGTGCCAGCAGGCCGGGACTAGCGGGAGTAGCAGATACGCAGTATTTT. As protein: CASRPGLAGVADTQYF. Filled out from reference TRBV7-2 and TRBJ2-3, the complete variable domain reads GAGVSQSPSNKVTEKGKDVELRCDPISGHTALYWYRQSLGQGLEFLIYFQGNSAPDKSGLPSDRFSAERTGGSVSTLTIQRTQQEDSAVYLCASRPGLAGVADTQYFGPGTRLTVL.

The chain uses TRBV28 and TRBJ2-7; the D gene is possibly TRBD1 (6 bases). The ends were cut back, 5 bases at V and 0 bases at J, with 17 bases in the middle. Germline V lookup: CDR1 MDHEN, CDR2 SYDVKM. The CDR3 covers 16 residues. Written as DNA, the CDR3 is TGTGCCAGCAGTGAGACCAGGGGCTTTAGCTCCTACGAGCAGTACTTC. Translated: CASSETRGFSSYEQYF.

This clonotype was seen more than once but under ten times. The genes are TRBV24-1 and TRBJ2-5; no reliable D call. The CDR3 length is 13 residues. Germline V gene data show CDR1 as KGHDR and CDR2 as SFDVKD. Trimming removed 4 bases from V and 4 bases from J, with 9 bases in between. CDR3 protein: CATSEWAGETQYF. For the CDR3, the DNA is TGTGCCACCAGTGAATGGGCTGGAGAGACCCAGTACTTC.

The chain carries TRBV6-2 or TRBV6-3 and TRBJ2-5; 12 bases are shared with TRBD2. The closer fit of TRBJ2-7 to the DNA end suggests the J call may be wrong. The CDR3 is 15 amino acids. In germline, CDR1 is MNHEY, CDR2 SVGEGT. This CDR3 is CASSYSPTSGGEQYF. In DNA, the CDR3 is TGTGCCAGCAGTTATTCCCCGACTAGCGGGGGCGAGCAGTACTTC.

On this clonotype: A read error is likely, as this CDR3 ends without the conserved phenylalanine or tryptophan. It is unclear where the CDR3 begins or ends on the DNA, so no DNA is shown, and the CDR3 is as TCRdb lists it. The rearrangement joins TRBV28 to TRBJ2-5. The V gene's germline CDR1 is MDHEN and CDR2 SYDVKM. With termini counted, the CDR3 has 13 amino acids. The CDR3 protein is CASLWTRGYTFGS.

This clonotype has just a few counts. The rearrangement links TRBV2 to TRBJ2-7; D is undetermined. The CDR3 is 16 residues long. V lost 5 bases and J lost 0, with 17 bases in between. CDR1 and CDR2 (germline): SNHLY, FYNNEI. CDR3 residues: CASSHDLQVLSYEQYF. The CDR3 DNA is TGTGCCAGCAGTCATGATCTGCAGGTTCTCTCCTACGAGCAGTACTTC. Full variable domain (missing parts from reference TRBV2 and TRBJ2-7): EPEVTQTPSHQVTQMGQEVILRCVPISNHLYFYWYRQILGQKVEFLVSFYNNEISEKSEIFDDQFSVERPDGSNFTLKIRSTKLEDSAMYFCASSHDLQVLSYEQYFGPGTRLTVT.

The chain carries TRBV7-2 and TRBJ2-7; D might be TRBD1 (6 bases). V lost 5 bases and J 3 bases, leaving 17 bases between the germline ends. This CDR3 has 15 amino acids. CDR1 is SGHTA, CDR2 FQGNSA, per germline. Here the CDR3 DNA reads TGTGCCAGCAGCCCCTGGATGGACAGCTTCTACGAGCAGTACTTC. Encoded protein: CASSPWMDSFYEQYF.

The V call is TRBV28, the J call TRBJ2-5; 7 bases are a match to TRBD2. CDR1 and CDR2 from the germline V gene are MDHEN and SYDVKM. The CDR3 is 16 residues long. The J segment lost 4 bases and the V segment lost 5 bases, leaving 13 bases of the junction unmatched. CDR3 residues: CASSLAGERGGETQYF. DNA for the CDR3: TGTGCCAGCAGTCTGGCGGGAGAAAGGGGAGGAGAGACCCAGTACTTC.

The chain links TRBV6-5 to TRBJ2-1, with 7 bases identical to TRBD2. The junction had 6 bases not matched to a gene; V was cut back by 3 bases and J by 4 bases. The CDR3 covers 15 residues. Germline V gene sequence: CDR1 MNHEY, CDR2 SVGAGI. The CDR3 loop reads CASSYLAGEYNEQFF. The CDR3 DNA follows: TGTGCCAGCAGTTATCTGGCGGGAGAGTACAATGAGCAGTTCTTC.

V gene TRBV6-5 combines with J gene TRBJ2-1, with D possibly being TRBD2 (5 bases). This CDR3 region has 13 residues. CDR1 and CDR2 from the germline V gene are MNHEY and SVGAGI. V dropped 8 bases and J dropped 5 bases, with 13 bases sitting between them. The CDR3 bases are TGTGCCAGCTTTGGACGGAGGAACAATGAGCAGTTCTTC. Amino acids: CASFGRRNNEQFF.

This clonotype has only a few counts. The V gene is TRBV7-9, the J gene TRBJ2-5; 7 nucleotides line up with TRBD1. This CDR3 contains 16 residues. In germline, CDR1 is SEHNR, CDR2 FQNEAQ (reference sequence). V lost 0 bases and J lost 1; bases outside the gene matches: 5. The CDR3 loop is CASSLAGTATQETQYF. DNA for the CDR3: TGTGCCAGCAGCTTAGCCGGGACAGCGACCCAAGAGACCCAGTACTTC.

This chain uses TRBV20-1 with TRBJ2-7; D is unclear. The J call may be wrong; the DNA end is better matched by TRBJ2-5. The CDR3 covers 14 residues. Germline V gene lookup returns CDR1 DFQATT and CDR2 SNEGSKA (reference sequence). The CDR3 reads CSARDYWSEETQYF. The CDR3 nucleotides read TGCAGTGCTAGAGACTATTGGTCAGAAGAGACCCAGTACTTC.

CDR3 residues: CASSSTLGSTDTQYF. In DNA form, the CDR3 reads TGTGCCAGCAGTTCGACATTAGGGAGCACAGATACGCAGTATTTT. The J gene is TRBJ2-3, the V gene TRBV28; D unclear. Germline CDR1 reads MDHEN; CDR2 reads SYDVKM. The CDR3 extends over 15 amino acids. The V end lost 4 bases, the J end lost 0 bases, and 11 bases lay between the germline ends.

This clonotype was seen many times. The chain employs TRBV6-6 and TRBJ1-1; no clear D. The CDR3 extends over 15 amino acids. The ends were cut back, 1 base at V and 4 bases at J, with 13 bases in the middle. Germline loops: CDR1 MNHNY, CDR2 SVGAGI (reference sequence). Here the CDR3 reads CASSYLVPFITEAFF. Written as DNA, the CDR3 is TGTGCCAGCAGTTACTTGGTTCCTTTTATCACTGAAGCTTTCTTT.